These 32 T cell receptor beta chains came from one sample sequenced in a study of identical twins. Via MiXCR, TCRdb re-called the 5' RACE reads, giving one row per CDR3 protein. Of about 570,000 distinct CDR3 sequences listed, approximately 9.6% are singletons. The same specimen was also included in a second study, on yellow fever vaccine responses in identical twins.

The material sequenced was PBMCs. The receptor set was obtained from a young woman in good health.

The chain employs TRBV7-8 and TRBJ2-2, with D possibly TRBD1 on 6 matching bases. The germline V and J ends were trimmed by 5 bases and 7 bases, with 14 bases remaining between them. In germline, CDR1 is SGHVS, CDR2 FQNEAQ. CDR3 length equals 14 residues. CDR3 loop: CASSLGQFGGELFF. In nucleotides, the CDR3 is TGTGCCAGCAGCCTAGGACAGTTCGGCGGGGAGCTGTTTTTT. The whole variable domain, filled in from reference TRBV7-8 and TRBJ2-2, reads GAGVSQSPRYKVAKRGQDVALRCDPISGHVSLFWYQQALGQGPEFLTYFQNEAQLDKSGLPSDRFFAERPEGSVSTLKIQRTQQEDSAVYLCASSLGQFGGELFFGEGSRLTVL.

This clonotype was recorded at least ten times. The chain links TRBV7-9 to TRBJ2-3, with 7 positions matching TRBD1. Germline CDR1 is SEHNR and CDR2 is FQNEAQ (reference sequence). CDR3 length equals 16 residues. V shed 3 bases, J shed 1 base, and the junction held 7 bases outside the gene matches. CDR3 residues: CASSFPTGIGTDTQYF. CDR3 in DNA: TGTGCCAGCAGCTTCCCGACAGGGATTGGCACAGATACGCAGTATTTT.

Ten or more counts support this clonotype. V usage is TRBV6-6 and J usage is TRBJ2-7; D may match TRBD1 or TRBD2 (5 bases each). The CDR3 runs to 13 residues. Trimming pared 2 bases from V and 2 bases from J, leaving 7 bases between. Germline CDR1 and CDR2: MNHNY and SVGAGI (reference sequence). This CDR3 reads CASSYEGTYEQYF. The CDR3 nucleotides are TGTGCCAGCAGTTACGAGGGGACCTACGAGCAGTACTTC.

This clonotype was recorded at least ten times. The chain couples TRBV12-5 to TRBJ2-3, with no clear D. The germline gives CDR1 LGHNT, CDR2 FRNRAP. The V gene lost 1 base and the J gene lost 0 bases, with 2 bases spanning the gap. The CDR3 sequence is 13 residues long. The CDR3 reads CASGLGSTDTQYF. CDR3 bases: TGTGCTAGTGGTTTGGGAAGCACAGATACGCAGTATTTT.

This clonotype was seen ten or more times. The chain is built from TRBV5-1 and TRBJ2-1; 13 bases match TRBD2. V lost 4 bases and J lost 7; bases outside the gene matches: 11. This CDR3 is 17 amino acids long. CDR1 and CDR2 (germline): SGHRS, YFSETQ. In nucleotides, the CDR3 is TGCGCCAGCAGCCCCCTCCCGGGACTAGCGGGAAGGAATGAGCAGTTCTTC. Its translation is CASSPLPGLAGRNEQFF. The whole variable domain, filled in from reference TRBV5-1 and TRBJ2-1, reads KAGVTQTPRYLIKTRGQQVTLSCSPISGHRSVSWYQQTPGQGLQFLFEYFSETQRNKGNFPGRFSGRQFSNSRSEMNVSTLELGDSALYLCASSPLPGLAGRNEQFFGPGTRLTVL.

Here the CDR3 reads CASSRNSLYGYTF. CDR3 nucleotide sequence: TGTGCCAGCTCACGAAATTCCCTCTATGGCTACACCTTC. The chain joins TRBV18 to TRBJ1-2, with D uncertain. Trimming cost V 4 bases and J 4 bases, with 10 bases left between them. The CDR3 contains 13 residues. CDR1 and CDR2 (germline): KGHSH, LQKENI.

This clonotype was seen many times. The rearrangement uses TRBV7-2 and TRBJ2-7; TRBD2 aligns across 8 bases. With V trimmed by 1 base and J by 5 bases, 10 bases remained unmatched. The CDR3 is 16 residues long. Per germline, CDR1 SGHTA and CDR2 FQGNSA. The CDR3 DNA follows: TGTGCCAGCAGCTTAGAGGGAAGCGGGAGAACCCACGAGCAGTACTTC. This translates into CASSLEGSGRTHEQYF.

Of note for this clonotype: The junction departs from the called germline gene at one end, perhaps through a read error. The chain links TRBV19 to TRBJ2-1; D is ambiguous. CDR1 and CDR2 (germline): LNHDA, SQIVND (reference sequence). The CDR3 length is 15 residues. The CDR3 reads CVSSIQESSYNEQFF. CDR3 in DNA: TGTGTCAGTAGTATCCAGGAGAGCTCCTACAATGAGCAGTTCTTC.

This clonotype has a count of ten or more. This rearrangement joins TRBV20-1 to TRBJ2-7; 8 bases map to TRBD2. The junction had 10 bases not matched to a gene; V was cut back by 6 bases and J by 6 bases. The V gene's germline CDR1 is DFQATT and CDR2 SNEGSKA (reference sequence). The CDR3 is 13 residues long. In DNA, the CDR3 is TGCAGTGCCCCCCCGGGGGGGGATCGCGAGCAGTACTTC. Translated, it gives CSAPPGGDREQYF.

Concerning this clonotype itself: One end of the junction fails to match germline, which may point to a read error. The DNA of the CDR3 is TGTGCCTGCAGGGTAGCTAGCAATGGGCAGTACTTC. This sequence encodes CACRVASNGQYF. The chain carries TRBV12-3 or TRBV12-4 and TRBJ2-7; D is possibly TRBD1 or TRBD2 (5 bases each). The CDR3 is made up of 12 amino acids.

The table lists this clonotype with a count of one. The CDR3 reads CASSTSLRQETQYF. The CDR3 nucleotides read TGTGCCAGCAGCACCTCCTTGAGACAAGAGACCCAGTACTTC. The gene calls are TRBV6-1 and TRBJ2-5; D gene ambiguous. The CDR3 covers 14 residues. Trimming took off 6 bases at V and 2 bases at J, with 13 bases between the two ends. Germline V lookup: CDR1 MNHNS, CDR2 SASEGT.

Ten or more counts support this clonotype. The genes are TRBV28 and TRBJ2-7; possible D gene TRBD1, 5 bases. The CDR3 covers 15 residues. Trimming removed 1 base from V and 3 bases from J, with 13 bases in between. In germline, CDR1 is MDHEN, CDR2 SYDVKM. The CDR3 protein is CASSLLAQGIYEQYF. CDR3 DNA: TGTGCCAGCAGTTTATTGGCCCAGGGTATCTACGAGCAGTACTTC.

This clonotype was observed a few times. The V call is TRBV6-5, the J call TRBJ2-7; D gene uncertain. The CDR3 totals 13 residues. V was clipped by 2 bases and J by 2 bases, with 7 bases between them. Germline CDR1 MNHEY, CDR2 SVGAGI. CDR3 sequence reads: CASSYPGTYEQYF. CDR3 DNA sequence: TGTGCCAGCAGTTACCCAGGAACCTACGAGCAGTACTTC.

This clonotype occurred a few times. CDR3 sequence: CASRHRGKTEPLHF. DNA of the CDR3: TGTGCCAGCAGACACAGGGGAAAAACGGAACCCCTCCACTTT. The chain is built from TRBV3-1 and TRBJ1-6; 7 bases agree with TRBD1. The CDR3 has 14 amino acids. Germline V gene lookup returns CDR1 LGHDT and CDR2 YNNKEL (reference sequence). The J segment lost 12 bases and the V segment lost 6 bases, leaving 11 bases of the junction unmatched.

This chain joins TRBV5-8 and TRBJ2-5; no reliable D call. This CDR3 has 16 amino acids. From germline, CDR1 is SGHTS and CDR2 YDEGEE. With 4 bases removed from V and 5 bases from J, the gap between germline ends came to 21 bases. CDR3 DNA sequence: TGTGCCAGCAGCACCGGGCGAGCCAAACCCGCGGAGACCCAGTACTTC. This sequence encodes CASSTGRAKPAETQYF.

V and J are TRBV9 and TRBJ2-5; 8 bases are shared with TRBD2. The V gene's germline CDR1 is SGDLS and CDR2 YYNGEE. This CDR3 region has 15 residues. Germline trimming cut 2 bases from V and 3 bases from J; bases unmatched to any gene: 6. The CDR3 sequence: CASSVMSGGKETQYF. CDR3 bases: TGTGCCAGCAGCGTGATGAGCGGGGGAAAAGAGACCCAGTACTTC.

In this sample, this clonotype turned up a few times. The chain carries TRBV18 and TRBJ2-1; 7 bases map to TRBD2. Trimming cost V 3 bases and J 0 bases; bases outside gene matches: 5. CDR1 and CDR2 from the germline V gene are KGHSH and LQKENI. This CDR3 has 16 amino acids. The CDR3 region is CASSPLGGSSYNEQFF. CDR3 DNA: TGTGCCAGCTCACCCCTCGGCGGGAGCTCCTACAATGAGCAGTTCTTC.

This clonotype came up many times. Written as DNA, the CDR3 is TGCAGTGGAGAGAAGGGGGGGAACACCGGGGAGCTGTTTTTT. It yields the protein CSGEKGGNTGELFF. This rearrangement joins TRBV20-1 to TRBJ2-2; D is tentatively TRBD1 or TRBD2 (6 bases each). The germline V gene encodes CDR1 DFQATT and CDR2 SNEGSKA (reference sequence). V was shortened by 7 bases and J by 1 base, with 13 bases between the two germline ends. This CDR3 has 14 residues.

This clonotype was recorded many times. One end of the junction fails to match germline, which may point to a read error. V usage is TRBV7-7 and J usage is TRBJ2-7; D perhaps matches TRBD2 (6 bases). The germline CDR1 and CDR2 sequences are SSHAT and FNYEAQ (reference sequence). The CDR3 has 13 residues. In DNA form, the CDR3 reads TGTGCTAGCAGCTCGGGACTTTCCTACGAGCAGTACTTC. This gives the protein CASSSGLSYEQYF.

The chain combines TRBV29-1 with TRBJ2-7, with 7 bases lining up with TRBD1. Germline lookup yields CDR1 SQVTM and CDR2 ANQGSEA. The CDR3 has 14 residues. V shed 4 bases, J shed 0 bases, and the junction held 6 bases outside the gene matches. CDR3 DNA: TGCAGCGTTGTTGTCAGGGGGTACTCCTACGAGCAGTACTTC. This sequence encodes CSVVVRGYSYEQYF.

This clonotype turned up a few times. V gene TRBV6-4 combines with J gene TRBJ2-3; D is unresolved. V lost 4 bases, J lost 4 bases, and 15 bases lay in between. CDR1 is MRHNA, CDR2 SNTAGT, per germline. CDR3 length equals 15 residues. The CDR3 DNA sequence: TGTGCCAGCAGTGTAGAAGTAGCTAAGGCAGATACGCAGTATTTT. Translated, it gives CASSVEVAKADTQYF.

In DNA, the CDR3 is TGTGCCAGCAGCGCACGCGGGACCACCCACCCAGATACGCAGTATTTT. This sequence encodes CASSARGTTHPDTQYF. The chain is built from TRBV9 and TRBJ2-3; D may be TRBD2 (6 bases). Trimming shortened V by 3 bases and J by 4 bases, and 18 bases separated the two germline ends. Germline CDR1 and CDR2: SGDLS and YYNGEE. The CDR3 is 16 amino acids.

Only a few counts were recorded for this clonotype. This may stem from a read error, because a much larger clone lies one nucleotide away. This rearrangement joins TRBV29-1 to TRBJ2-3, with D uncertain. This CDR3 spans 15 amino acids. Germline V gene lookup returns CDR1 SQVTM and CDR2 ANQGSEA. Trimming shortened V by 1 base and J by 2 bases, and 13 bases separated the two germline ends. CDR3 protein: CSVEGDPRVTDTQYF. CDR3 bases: TGCAGCGTTGAAGGCGACCCACGGGTCACAGATACGCAGTATTTT.

This clonotype appeared a few times. This chain uses TRBV5-6 with TRBJ2-6; D is ambiguous. V lost 4 bases, J lost 3 bases, and 8 bases lay in between. The germline V gene has CDR1 SGHDT and CDR2 YYEEEE. This CDR3 comprises 14 residues. The CDR3 nucleotides are TGTGCCAGCAGCGTCAAGGGTGGGGCCAACGTCCTGACTTTC. It codes for CASSVKGGANVLTF.

This chain links TRBV20-1 with TRBJ2-1; 7 bases fit TRBD2. Germline CDR1 and CDR2: DFQATT and SNEGSKA (reference sequence). The CDR3 covers 14 residues. Trimming removed 6 bases from V and 3 bases from J; junction bases left unmatched: 8. The chain's CDR3 is CSAQQASGYNEQFF. CDR3 coding DNA: TGCAGTGCCCAACAAGCTAGCGGCTACAATGAGCAGTTCTTC.

The genes are TRBV27 and TRBJ1-2; D is ambiguous. The V and J ends lost 5 bases and 5 bases respectively, with 18 bases between them. The CDR3 runs to 15 residues. Germline assignment: CDR1 MNHEY and CDR2 SMNVEV (reference sequence). CDR3 sequence: CASSPTDFGSYGYTF. CDR3 bases: TGTGCCAGCAGTCCAACAGATTTCGGCAGTTATGGCTACACCTTC.

The V gene is TRBV5-1, the J gene TRBJ1-1; TRBD1 might be the D (6 bases). V was shortened by 3 bases and J by 5 bases, with 14 bases between the two germline ends. The length of the CDR3 is 14 residues. Germline values: CDR1 SGHRS, CDR2 YFSETQ. This chain's CDR3 is CASSSQGGKTEAFF. The CDR3 DNA is TGCGCCAGCAGCTCACAGGGCGGGAAGACTGAAGCTTTCTTT.

This clonotype was observed many times. The rearrangement uses TRBV20-1 and TRBJ2-1; TRBD2 agrees at 9 bases. The CDR3 totals 15 residues. The junction had 11 bases not matched to a gene; V was cut back by 3 bases and J by 8 bases. The V gene's germline CDR1 is DFQATT and CDR2 SNEGSKA (reference sequence). CDR3 coding DNA: TGCAGTGCTAGGAGCCCCGCGGGAGGGAGGGATGAGCAGTTCTTC. Translated: CSARSPAGGRDEQFF.

This clonotype was seen ten or more times. The chain combines TRBV20-1 with TRBJ2-1; 14 bases match TRBD2. CDR3 length: 14 residues. Per germline, CDR1 DFQATT and CDR2 SNEGSKA (reference sequence). V trimming: 0 bases; J trimming: 15 bases; junction bases outside the gene matches: 7. For the CDR3, the DNA is TGCAGTGCTAGAGATGGACTAGCGGGAGGACAGACGTTCTTC. It specifies CSARDGLAGGQTFF.

There are a few counts of this clonotype. The chain employs TRBV10-2 and TRBJ2-3; D gene unclear. V lost 3 bases to trimming and J lost 0 bases, with 4 bases between them. Germline CDR1 and CDR2: WSHSY and SAAADI. This CDR3 region has 13 residues. The CDR3: CASSDPSTDTQYF. The CDR3 DNA sequence: TGCGCCAGCAGTGACCCTAGCACAGATACGCAGTATTTT.

This clonotype was seen a handful of times. The chain employs TRBV7-3 and TRBJ2-1; D remains ambiguous. The germline CDR1 and CDR2 sequences are SGHTA and FQGTGA. The CDR3 is 14 residues long. Trimming shortened V by 0 bases and J by 7 bases, and 10 bases separated the two germline ends. The CDR3 DNA follows: TGTGCCAGCAGCTTAACGGGTCTGGAAAATGAGCAGTTCTTC. As protein: CASSLTGLENEQFF.

This clonotype was detected ten times or more. The V gene is TRBV10-3, the J gene TRBJ1-4; 7 nucleotides align to TRBD1. V was pared by 0 bases and J by 4 bases, with 2 bases of the junction left unmatched. The germline gives CDR1 ENHRY, CDR2 SYGVKD. The CDR3 totals 15 residues. This CDR3 is CAISESTGYNEKLFF. CDR3 sequence (DNA): TGTGCCATCAGTGAGTCGACAGGGTATAATGAAAAACTGTTTTTT.